Following are 7 T cell receptor beta chains from one sample sequenced in a study of CD8 T cells in Susac syndrome. It was with random hexamers that roughly 0.45 to 1 ug RNA was reverse transcribed. TCRdb re-analysed the immunoSEQ multiplex PCR reads in MiXCR, keeping a single row per CDR3 protein. This sample has under 250,000 distinct CDR3 sequences, with approximately 94% found just once. The sequencing sample was made of CD4+ T cells from PBMCs. The receptors were sampled from a human donor with Susac syndrome.

CDR3 in amino acids: CASSLEGGEITYEQYF. CDR3 coding DNA: TGCGCCAGCAGCTTGGAAGGGGGCGAGATTACCTACGAGCAGTACTTC. J is TRBJ2-7 and V is TRBV5-1; the match to TRBD1 covers 7 bases. Germline CDR1 and CDR2: SGHRS and YFSETQ. The V gene end was trimmed by 0 bases and the J gene end by 2 bases; junction bases not matched to a gene: 8. This CDR3 spans 16 amino acids.

The rearrangement uses TRBV5-1 and TRBJ2-1, with 10 nucleotides matching TRBD1. V shed 1 base, J shed 0 bases, and the junction held 7 bases outside the gene matches. CDR3 size: 18 residues. Looked up from germline, CDR1 is SGHRS and CDR2 is YFSETQ. The CDR3 DNA sequence: TGCGCCAGCAGCTTGAGGGACAGGGGCTCTTTCTCCTACAATGAGCAGTTCTTC. It translates to CASSLRDRGSFSYNEQFF.

The chain links TRBV29-1 to TRBJ1-1, with D maybe TRBD1 (6 bases). The CDR3 has 13 amino acids. CDR1 is SQVTM and CDR2 is ANQGSEA in the germline V gene. The V end lost 7 bases, the J end lost 3 bases, and 15 bases lay between the germline ends. CDR3 bases: TGCAGCGGTTCAGGGGAGGCGTACACTGAAGCTTTCTTT. It encodes CSGSGEAYTEAFF.

The chain is built from TRBV6-1 and TRBJ2-5; tentatively, D is TRBD1 or TRBD2 (5 bases each). The V end lost 6 bases, the J end lost 5 bases, and 22 bases lay between the germline ends. Germline V CDR1 and CDR2: MNHNS, SASEGT. The CDR3 loop spans 16 amino acids. The CDR3 DNA is TGTGCCAGCAGCCTACGGTGGTCAGGGCCGGGGGAGACCCAGTACTTC. Residues: CASSLRWSGPGETQYF.

For the CDR3, the DNA is TGCGCCAGCAGCCGGGAGAGGGTCCGGGAGCAGTACTTC. It is translated as CASSRERVREQYF. The V and J genes are TRBV4-3 and TRBJ2-7; possibly TRBD2 for D (5 bases). This CDR3 comprises 13 residues. V was shortened by 4 bases and J by 7 bases, with 14 bases between the two germline ends. CDR1 and CDR2 (germline): LGHNA, YSLEER.

The rearrangement links TRBV11-2 to TRBJ1-1, with D uncertain. V gave up 0 bases and J gave up 7 bases, with 12 bases separating them. The CDR3 contains 14 residues. Germline V lookup: CDR1 SGHAT, CDR2 FQNNGV. The CDR3 protein is CASSLDGNGDEAFF. The CDR3 DNA reads TGTGCCAGCAGCTTAGACGGAAACGGAGATGAAGCTTTCTTT.

V and J are TRBV28 and TRBJ1-2; no firm D call. V lost 7 bases to trimming and J lost 2 bases, with 11 bases between them. CDR3 length: 13 residues. The germline gives CDR1 MDHEN, CDR2 SYDVKM. CDR3 in DNA: TGTGCCAGCACCGAAGACACCAACTATGGCTACACCTTC. It codes for CASTEDTNYGYTF.